The T cell receptor (beta chain) described here comes from a study of follicular helper T cells after annual influenza vaccination. Study information: Days 0, 7 and 28 post-vaccination were the blood draw times. Some donors were sampled over the 2013-2014, 2014-2015 and 2015-2016 vaccinations.

General study points: Plasmablast frequency change correlated with clonality change in ICOS+CD38+ cTfh.

The germline CDR1 and CDR2 sequences are SGHRS and YFSETQ. This CDR3 region has 15 residues. Trimming pared 2 bases from V and 2 bases from J, leaving 8 bases between. Sample time point: 2015-2016 season, pre-vaccination. Community-dwelling subjects without influenza vaccination in the prior 6 months were enrolled. Comments on this clone: The target antigen is unknown.

Only in-frame clones appear in the TCRdb table, and some are missing; sequencing was by immunoSEQ multiplex PCR. Among 12,000 or so clones, more than 75% were seen once, and the ten largest hold 3.6%. V usage is TRBV5-1 and J usage is TRBJ2-6; tentative D call: TRBD1 (6 bases). The sequence was collected from an adult who received the influenza vaccine. The sample in question was CXCR5+ CD38- circulating T follicular helper cells from blood, obtained on the day of influenza vaccination. Described subset: circulating Tfh, non-naive CD4+CXCR5+PD-1+ (ICOS+CD38+ or ICOS-CD38-). The CDR3 region is CASSLTGTGANVLTF. The CDR3 coding sequence is TGCGCCAGCAGCTTAACAGGGACTGGGGCCAACGTCCTGACTTTC.